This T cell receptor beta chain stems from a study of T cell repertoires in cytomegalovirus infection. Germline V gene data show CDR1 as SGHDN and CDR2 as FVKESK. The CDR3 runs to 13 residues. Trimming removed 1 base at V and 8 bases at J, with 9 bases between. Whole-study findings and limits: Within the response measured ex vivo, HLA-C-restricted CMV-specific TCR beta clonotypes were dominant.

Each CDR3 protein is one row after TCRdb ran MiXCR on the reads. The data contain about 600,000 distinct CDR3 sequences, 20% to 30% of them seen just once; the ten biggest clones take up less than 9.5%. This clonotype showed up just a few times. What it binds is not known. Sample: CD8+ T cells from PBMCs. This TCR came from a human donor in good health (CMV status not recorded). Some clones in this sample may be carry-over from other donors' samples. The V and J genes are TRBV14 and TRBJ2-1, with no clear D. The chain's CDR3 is CASSQGNGDEQFF. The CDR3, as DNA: TGTGCCAGCAGCCAAGGGAATGGGGATGAGCAGTTCTTC.